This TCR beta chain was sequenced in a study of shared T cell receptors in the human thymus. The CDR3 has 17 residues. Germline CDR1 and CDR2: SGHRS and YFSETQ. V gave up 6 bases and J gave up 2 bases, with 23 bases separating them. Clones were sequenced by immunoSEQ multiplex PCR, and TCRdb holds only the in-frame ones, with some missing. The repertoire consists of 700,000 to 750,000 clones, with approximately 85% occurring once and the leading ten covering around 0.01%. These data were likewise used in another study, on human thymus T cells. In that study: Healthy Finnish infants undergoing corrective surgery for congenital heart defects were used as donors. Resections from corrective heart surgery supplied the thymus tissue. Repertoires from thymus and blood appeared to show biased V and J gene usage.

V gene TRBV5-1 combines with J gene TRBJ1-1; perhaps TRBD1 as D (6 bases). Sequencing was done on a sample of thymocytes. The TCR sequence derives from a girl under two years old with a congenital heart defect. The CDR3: CASTTPTGNRSNTEAFF. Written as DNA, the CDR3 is TGCGCCAGCACGACCCCAACAGGGAATCGATCTAACACTGAAGCTTTCTTT. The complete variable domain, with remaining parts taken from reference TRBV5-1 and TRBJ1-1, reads KAGVTQTPRYLIKTRGQQVTLSCSPISGHRSVSWYQQTPGQGLQFLFEYFSETQRNKGNFPGRFSGRQFSNSRSEMNVSTLELGDSALYLCASTTPTGNRSNTEAFFGQGTRLTVV.